These 29 T cell receptor beta chains were all obtained from the same sample, sequenced in a study of blood T cell repertoires in COVID-19. Profiling relied on immunoSEQ multiplex PCR, and the TCRdb table lists in-frame clones only, not all of them. The data hold just over 150,000 clones, with approximately 84% observed a single time. The material sequenced was peripheral blood. These TCRs come from a woman older than 75 with acute or convalescent COVID-19.

In this sample, this clone turned up a few times. This chain uses TRBV7-8 with TRBJ1-6; 7 bases are a match to TRBD1. The CDR3 has 16 amino acids. CDR1 and CDR2 (germline): SGHVS, FQNEAQ. V shed 5 bases, J shed 7 bases, and the junction held 11 bases outside the gene matches. This chain's CDR3 is CASSPRQGPRNSPLHF. As DNA, the CDR3 is TGTGCCAGCAGCCCCAGACAGGGCCCTAGAAATTCACCCCTCCACTTT.

The chain is built from TRBV6-5 and TRBJ1-6; 7 bases fit TRBD1. CDR1 MNHEY and CDR2 SVGAGI come from the germline V gene. The CDR3 spans 15 residues. V lost 0 bases and J lost 7; bases outside the gene matches: 3. In nucleotides, the CDR3 is TGTGCCAGCAGTTACTCGAACAGGGGAAATTCACCCCTCCACTTT. Translated: CASSYSNRGNSPLHF.

This chain uses TRBV19 with TRBJ1-5, with a possible D match to TRBD1 (5 bases). This CDR3 contains 15 residues. Trimming pared 7 bases from V and 2 bases from J, leaving 15 bases between. Germline V gives CDR1 LNHDA, CDR2 SQIVND (reference sequence). The CDR3 sequence: CASMGGGGGNQPQHF. The CDR3 DNA reads TGTGCCAGTATGGGGGGAGGTGGGGGCAATCAGCCCCAGCATTTT.

In nucleotides, the CDR3 is TGTGCCAGCAGCAAGGACAGGATTGGTGAAAAACTGTTTTTT. The encoded protein is CASSKDRIGEKLFF. This chain joins TRBV11-2 and TRBJ1-4, with TRBD1 identical over 7 bases. Germline CDR1 and CDR2: SGHAT and FQNNGV. V lost 5 bases to trimming and J lost 7 bases; unmatched junction nucleotides: 7. CDR3 length equals 14 residues.

The chain couples TRBV5-6 to TRBJ2-3; no definite D call. Germline CDR1 SGHDT, CDR2 YYEEEE. The CDR3 runs to 15 residues. V was trimmed by 4 bases and J by 2 bases, leaving 14 bases between them. The CDR3 here is CASSTSSSFTDTQYF. The CDR3, as DNA: TGTGCCAGCAGCACCTCGTCCAGTTTCACAGATACGCAGTATTTT.

This chain joins TRBV2 and TRBJ2-2; TRBD1 might be the D (7 bases). The ends were cut back, 7 bases at V and 5 bases at J, with 17 bases in the middle. CDR1 and CDR2 from the germline V gene are SNHLY and FYNNEI. The CDR3 is 15 amino acids. The DNA for the CDR3 is TGTGCCAGCACCGAGAGGCAGGGGGGTACCGGGGAGCTGTTTTTT. It codes for CASTERQGGTGELFF.

This clone has only one observation. This rearrangement joins TRBV24-1 to TRBJ2-2; 9 nucleotides agree with TRBD1. The germline gives CDR1 KGHDR, CDR2 SFDVKD. The J segment lost 4 bases and the V segment lost 3 bases, leaving 5 bases of the junction unmatched. The CDR3 extends over 16 amino acids. This chain's CDR3 is CATSDSGTGSTGELFF. The CDR3 nucleotides read TGTGCCACCAGTGATAGCGGGACAGGGAGCACCGGGGAGCTGTTTTTT.

V usage is TRBV14 and J usage is TRBJ1-1; D unclear. The germline CDR1 and CDR2 sequences are SGHDN and FVKESK. CDR3 size: 14 residues. Trimming stripped 0 bases from V and 11 bases from J, with 16 bases between. CDR3 loop: CASSQENAMLKAFF. The CDR3 bases are TGTGCCAGCAGCCAAGAGAACGCTATGTTGAAGGCTTTCTTT.

Of note for this clone: The junction differs from germline at one of its ends, possibly a read error. The rearrangement uses TRBV7-2 and TRBJ2-3, with 9 bases fitting TRBD1. The CDR3 is 16 residues long. Germline V gene data show CDR1 as SGHTA and CDR2 as FQGNSA. CDR3 DNA sequence: TGTGCCAGCAGCTCCGGGACAGGGATTGGCACGGATACGCAGTATTTT. Its protein is CASSSGTGIGTDTQYF.

This chain uses TRBV6-2 or TRBV6-3 with TRBJ2-7; possibly TRBD1 for D (6 bases). Germline V gene data show CDR1 as MNHEY and CDR2 as SVGEGT. The CDR3 has 17 amino acids. Trimming took off 6 bases at V and 0 bases at J, with 21 bases between the two ends. The CDR3 DNA is TGTGCCAGCAGCCCCAGCCCCGGACAGCGACGCTCCTACGAGCAGTACTTC. As protein: CASSPSPGQRRSYEQYF.

The rearrangement joins TRBV3-1 (or the pseudogene TRBV3-2) to TRBJ2-7, with TRBD2 matching over 7 bases. V shed 4 bases and J 7 bases; nucleotides not matched to a gene: 7. CDR3 length: 13 residues. Per the germline V gene, CDR1 is LGHDT and CDR2 is YNNKEL (reference sequence). The DNA of the CDR3 is TGTGCCAGCAGCCGGGACTCCGGGAGGGAGCAGTACTTC. This translates into CASSRDSGREQYF.

The chain recombines TRBV20-1 with TRBJ1-5; possible D gene TRBD1, 6 bases. In germline, CDR1 is DFQATT, CDR2 SNEGSKA (reference sequence). CDR3 length: 11 amino acids. V was clipped by 8 bases and J by 11 bases, with 16 bases between them. CDR3 coding DNA: TGCAGTCTACCAGGGGCGGGAGCCCAGCATTTT. It encodes CSLPGAGAQHF.

The chain has TRBV11-2 and TRBJ2-7; unclear D gene. Looked up from germline, CDR1 is SGHAT and CDR2 is FQNNGV. Deletions cut 5 bases from V and 0 bases from J, with 11 bases between. The CDR3 totals 14 residues. In DNA, the CDR3 is TGTGCCAGCAGCCGCGACTTCAGCTCCTACGAGCAGTACTTC. Translation: CASSRDFSSYEQYF. The full variable domain, rest sourced from reference TRBV11-2 and TRBJ2-7, is EAGVAQSPRYKIIEKRQSVAFWCNPISGHATLYWYQQILGQGPKLLIQFQNNGVVDDSQLPKDRFSAERLKGVDSTLKIQPAKLEDSAVYLCASSRDFSSYEQYFGPGTRLTVT.

J is TRBJ1-4 and V is TRBV7-9, with 9 bases aligning to TRBD1. There are 14 residues in the CDR3. V was clipped by 4 bases and J by 5 bases; unmatched bases: 2. Per germline, CDR1 SEHNR and CDR2 FQNEAQ (reference sequence). The CDR3 spells CASSSGTGNEKLFF. CDR3 nucleotide sequence: TGTGCCAGCAGCTCCGGGACAGGGAATGAAAAACTGTTTTTT.

This clone was seen more than once but under ten times. This chain links TRBV4-3 with TRBJ2-1, with 12 bases identical to TRBD2. Trimming removed 2 bases from V and 3 bases from J; junction bases left unmatched: 14. The CDR3 covers 20 residues. The germline CDR1 and CDR2 sequences are LGHNA and YSLEER. The DNA of the CDR3 is TGCGCCAGCAGCCAATCCTTAACTAGCGGGAGGCAGCCTGGCTACAATGAGCAGTTCTTC. Encoded protein: CASSQSLTSGRQPGYNEQFF.

This chain connects TRBV2 to TRBJ1-1, with unresolved D. Germline V gives CDR1 SNHLY, CDR2 FYNNEI. Trimming left V 8 bases short and J 1 base short, with 11 bases between. This CDR3 is built from 13 residues. The CDR3 here is CASSAGRNTEAFF. CDR3 DNA sequence: TGTGCCAGCTCAGCGGGCAGGAACACTGAAGCTTTCTTT.

The gene calls are TRBV6-6 and TRBJ2-7; a possible D gene is TRBD1 (5 bases). This CDR3 region has 15 residues. CDR1 and CDR2 from the germline V gene are MNHNY and SVGAGI (reference sequence). Between the trimmed V and J ends, which lost 2 bases and 1 base, there was a span of 12 bases. The CDR3, as DNA: TGTGCCAGCAGTTACGCAGGGATCGGGTCCTACGAGCAGTACTTC. Its protein is CASSYAGIGSYEQYF.

The DNA for the CDR3 is TGTGCCAGCAGTCTCTCACAGGGGTACTATGGCTACACCTTC. Protein: CASSLSQGYYGYTF. This chain uses TRBV27 with TRBJ1-2, with 7 bases fitting TRBD1. The CDR3 consists of 14 residues. CDR1 MNHEY and CDR2 SMNVEV come from the germline V gene (reference sequence). V gave up 5 bases and J gave up 3 bases; unmatched junction bases: 6.

The chain carries TRBV14 and TRBJ1-6; TRBD1 is a possible D gene (6 bases). Deletions cut 4 bases from V and 10 bases from J, with 11 bases between. This CDR3 has 13 residues. The germline gives CDR1 SGHDN, CDR2 FVKESK. This chain's CDR3 is CASSPSGDSPLHF. The CDR3 nucleotides read TGTGCCAGCAGCCCTTCAGGGGACTCACCCCTCCACTTT.

The chain couples TRBV3-1 (or the pseudogene TRBV3-2) to TRBJ1-2; 10 bases are a match to TRBD1. CDR1 and CDR2 (germline): LGHDT, YNNKEL (reference sequence). CDR3 size: 15 residues. V shed 0 bases and J 5 bases; nucleotides not matched to a gene: 3. CDR3 protein: CASSQETGGLYGYTF. The CDR3, as DNA: TGTGCCAGCAGCCAAGAGACAGGGGGCCTATATGGCTACACCTTC.

The J gene is TRBJ1-3, the V gene TRBV4-2; tentatively, D is TRBD1 (5 bases). CDR1 LGHNA and CDR2 YNFKEQ come from the germline V gene. V was clipped by 4 bases and J by 0 bases, with 16 bases between them. This CDR3 has 17 residues. The CDR3 region is CASSPDGGDFSGNTIYF. In DNA form, the CDR3 reads TGTGCCAGCAGCCCGGATGGGGGGGACTTCTCTGGAAACACCATATATTTT.

The V call is TRBV11-1, the J call TRBJ2-1; no clear D. Germline lookup yields CDR1 SGHAT and CDR2 FQDESV (reference sequence). V lost 1 base and J 7 bases, leaving 11 bases between the germline ends. The CDR3 consists of 14 residues. The CDR3 reads CASSLGVGANEQFF. The CDR3 nucleotides read TGTGCCAGCAGCTTAGGGGTAGGAGCGAATGAGCAGTTCTTC.

The chain carries TRBV21-1 and TRBJ2-2; TRBD1 reflects the table's D call only, with no check against the DNA. TRBV21-1 is designated a pseudogene. CDR3 length: 16 amino acids. CDR3 sequence (DNA): TGTGCCAGCAGCAACCCGGGACAGGGGGTTTCCGGGGAGCTGTTTTTT. Encoded protein: CASSNPGQGVSGELFF.

Notes on this clone: The junction differs from germline at one of its ends, possibly a read error. This chain connects TRBV14 to TRBJ1-2; 8 nucleotides line up with TRBD1. The CDR3 is 12 amino acids. Looked up from germline, CDR1 is SGHDN and CDR2 is FVKESK. The CDR3 DNA sequence: TGTGCCAGCAGCCAAGAATGGGGGACAGGCTTCTTC. This codes for CASSQEWGTGFF. Using reference TRBV14 and TRBJ1-2 for the parts outside the CDR3, the full variable domain is EAGVTQFPSHSVIEKGQTVTLRCDPISGHDNLYWYRRVMGKEIKFLLHFVKESKQDESGMPNNRFLAERTGGTYSTLKVQPAELEDSGVYFCASSQEWGTGFFGSGTRLTVV.

The V call is TRBV30, the J call TRBJ2-4; 7 nucleotides align to TRBD2. The junction had 4 bases not matched to a gene; V was cut back by 1 base and J by 4 bases. This CDR3 is 14 amino acids long. Per germline, CDR1 GTSNPN and CDR2 SVGIG (reference sequence). The CDR3 DNA sequence: TGTGCCTGGAGTGCGGGCGGGGGTAAAAACATTCAGTACTTC. Residues: CAWSAGGGKNIQYF.

This clone showed up just a few times. The chain recombines TRBV11-2 with TRBJ2-7; 11 bases align to TRBD2. V lost 5 bases and J lost 4; bases outside the gene matches: 13. CDR1 is SGHAT and CDR2 is FQNNGV in the germline V gene. This CDR3 is built from 17 residues. The CDR3 DNA reads as TGTGCCAGCAGCCTCCTAGCGGGAGGCACTACCGGTTACGAGCAGTACTTC. Its translation is CASSLLAGGTTGYEQYF.

This clone was found once. The chain has TRBV19 and TRBJ2-1, with 13 bases that match TRBD2. The CDR3 loop spans 16 amino acids. CDR1 is LNHDA, CDR2 SQIVND, per germline (reference sequence). Unmatched junction bases numbered 6, after V lost 3 bases and J lost 7 bases. The CDR3 bases are TGTGCCAGTAGTATCGGGACTAGCGGGGTGGGGAATGAGCAGTTCTTC. This sequence encodes CASSIGTSGVGNEQFF. Looking up the rest from reference TRBV19 and TRBJ2-1 gives the full variable domain: DGGITQSPKYLFRKEGQNVTLSCEQNLNHDAMYWYRQDPGQGLRLIYYSQIVNDFQKGDIAEGYSVSREKKESFPLTVTSAQKNPTAFYLCASSIGTSGVGNEQFFGPGTRLTVL.

The genes are TRBV6-5 and TRBJ2-3, with D maybe TRBD2 (6 bases). The CDR3 extends over 14 amino acids. With 8 bases removed from V and 4 bases from J, the gap between germline ends came to 16 bases. The germline V gene has CDR1 MNHEY and CDR2 SVGAGI. The CDR3 bases are TGTGCCAGCTCCCTGGCGGGGCCCGCAGATACGCAGTATTTT. It translates to CASSLAGPADTQYF.

There are a few counts of this clone. This rearrangement joins TRBV28 to TRBJ1-5; maybe TRBD1 (5 bases). CDR3 length equals 15 residues. The V gene lost 5 bases and the J gene lost 4 bases, with 15 bases spanning the gap. The V gene's germline CDR1 is MDHEN and CDR2 SYDVKM. The CDR3 protein is CASSPGWGENQPQHF. The CDR3 coding sequence is TGTGCCAGCAGTCCCGGGTGGGGGGAGAATCAGCCCCAGCATTTT.